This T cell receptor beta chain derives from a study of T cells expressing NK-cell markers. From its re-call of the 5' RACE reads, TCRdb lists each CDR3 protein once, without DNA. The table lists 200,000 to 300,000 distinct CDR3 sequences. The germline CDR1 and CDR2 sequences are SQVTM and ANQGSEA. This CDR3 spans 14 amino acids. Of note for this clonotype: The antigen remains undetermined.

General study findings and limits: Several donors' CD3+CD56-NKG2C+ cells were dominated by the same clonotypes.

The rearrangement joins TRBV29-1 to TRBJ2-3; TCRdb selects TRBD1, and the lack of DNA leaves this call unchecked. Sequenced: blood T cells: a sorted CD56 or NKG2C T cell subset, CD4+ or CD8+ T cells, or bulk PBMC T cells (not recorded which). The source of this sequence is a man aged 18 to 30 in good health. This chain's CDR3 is CSVAGVYRTDTQYF.